A selection of T cell receptor beta chains follows, all from one sample in a study of T-cell memory formation after mild COVID-19. Via MiXCR, TCRdb re-called the 5' RACE reads, giving one row per CDR3 protein. The sample has 150,000 to 200,000 distinct CDR3 sequences; roughly 28% are singletons. The sample consisted of PBMCs or a T cell subset sorted from them (not recorded which). The receptor set was obtained from an adult woman who had mild COVID-19 (a few samples of this study predate the infection). Cell type and time point are not known. CDR3s include the opening cysteine and the closing phenylalanine or tryptophan. D genes are given only for firm matches. Expanded clones are given a class, and other clones once, few, many or no size at all.

size	V	J	D	DNA	CDR3
-	TRBV5-1	TRBJ2-2	-	TGCGCCAGCAGCTTGGTGGCAGGTCTGAACACCGGGGAGCTGTTTTTT	CASSLVAGLNTGELFF
-	TRBV4-1	TRBJ1-6	-	TGCGCCAGCAGCCTCGGTCGGACAGTCCGTGGAAGTTCACCCCTCCACTTT	CASSLGRTVRGSSPLHF
-	TRBV5-4	TRBJ1-2	-	TGTGCCAGCAGCTTCCGGGCTGGGATAGGCTACACCTTC	CASSFRAGIGYTF
few	TRBV7-3	TRBJ2-3	-	TGTGCCAGCAGCATAGAGGCGGGGCGGGCAGATACGCAGTATTTT	CASSIEAGRADTQYF
-	TRBV27	TRBJ1-1	-	TGTGCCAGCAGTTTGGGACAATACACTGAAGCTTTCTTT	CASSLGQYTEAFF
-	TRBV9	TRBJ2-3	TRBD2	TGTGCCAGCAGCGTAGACCCACTAGCGGGTGACCGGAGAGATACGCAGTATTTT	CASSVDPLAGDRRDTQYF
-	TRBV6-6	TRBJ2-1	TRBD1	TGTGCCAGCAGTCCCCAACAGGGGGCGCGCTCATCATCGAGCTCCTACAATGAGCAGTTCTTC	CASSPQQGARSSSSSYNEQFF
few	TRBV10-3	TRBJ2-1	-	TGTGCCATCAGTGAGTCGAAGGTCAGGGCCCATGAGCAGTTCTTC	CAISESKVRAHEQFF
many	TRBV5-1	TRBJ2-7	-	TGCGCCAGCAACAAGGGGGGGAGCTACTACGAGCAGTACTTC	CASNKGGSYYEQYF
few	TRBV7-2	TRBJ2-1	-	TGTGCCAGCAGCTTAGACGGCGCCTACAATGAGCAGTTCTTC	CASSLDGAYNEQFF
few	TRBV11-2	TRBJ2-5	TRBD1	TGTGCCAGCAGCTATTGGACAGGGCAAGAGACCCAGTACTTC	CASSYWTGQETQYF
-	TRBV7-2	TRBJ1-1	-	TGTGCCAGCAGCTTATCCCCGCAGGTCGACACTGAAGCTTTCTTT	CASSLSPQVDTEAFF
few	TRBV6-5	TRBJ2-7	-	TGTGCCAGCAAAATAGCGGAGGGGCTCTACGAGCAGTACTTC	CASKIAEGLYEQYF
few	TRBV6-5	TRBJ2-7	-	TGTGCCAGCAGTTACTCGGGGGGAGAGCAGTACTTC	CASSYSGGEQYF
-	TRBV20-1	TRBJ2-7	TRBD2	TGCAGTGCTAGGTGGGAAGCGGGGGACTACGAGCAGTACTTC	CSARWEAGDYEQYF
-	TRBV13	TRBJ1-1	TRBD1	TGTGCCAGCAGCTTAGCTCTGTCGGGGCAGGGGGATCCTCAGGCTGAAGCTTTCTTT	CASSLALSGQGDPQAEAFF
-	TRBV24-1	TRBJ2-7	TRBD1	TGTGCCACCAGTGATTCCTTTGGGACAGGGCCCTACGAGCAGTACTTC	CATSDSFGTGPYEQYF
few	TRBV4-3	TRBJ2-1	-	TGCGCCAGCAGCCAAGATCGTCTAGGGCAGTTCTTC	CASSQDRLGQFF
few	TRBV7-8	TRBJ2-1	-	TGTGCCAGCAGAGTACCGGGACAACGTAATAATGAGCAGTTCTTC	CASRVPGQRNNEQFF
few	TRBV7-2	TRBJ2-7	TRBD2	TGTGCCAGCAGCCCATTTGCGGGAGGCCCGGGGGAGCAGTACTTC	CASSPFAGGPGEQYF
-	TRBV5-1	TRBJ1-1	-	TGCGCCAGCAGCTTGGCCCCCAGGGAGGACACTGAAGCTTTCTTT	CASSLAPREDTEAFF
few	TRBV29-1	TRBJ1-1	-	TGCAGCGTTCATTGGGGGACTGAAGCTTTCTTT	CSVHWGTEAFF
-	TRBV5-5	TRBJ2-1	TRBD1	TGTGCCAGCAGCAACCGGGACAGGGGATACAATGAGCAGTTCTTC	CASSNRDRGYNEQFF
once	TRBV12-3/TRBV12-4	TRBJ1-1	TRBD1	TGTGCCAGCAGTTTACAGACAGGGTCTGAAGCTTTCTTT	CASSLQTGSEAFF
once	TRBV12-3/TRBV12-4	TRBJ1-5	-	TGTGCCAGCAGATGGGGGGTTTATAGCAATCAGCCCCAGCATTTT	CASRWGVYSNQPQHF
-	TRBV24-1	TRBJ2-1	-	TGTGCCACCAGTGATGCCGGACTCAGCTCCTACAATGAGCAGTTCTTC	CATSDAGLSSYNEQFF
few	TRBV18	TRBJ2-3	-	TGTGCCAGCTCACCCAGCGGGCCCTCCACAGATACGCAGTATTTT	CASSPSGPSTDTQYF
-	TRBV20-1	TRBJ1-5	-	TGCAGTGCTAGAGAAGTGAAAGGGAGCAATCAGCCCCAGCATTTT	CSAREVKGSNQPQHF
-	TRBV6-5	TRBJ2-5	-	TGTGCCAGCAGTCAGGGTTCCGTAGAGACCCAGTACTTC	CASSQGSVETQYF
few	TRBV20-1	TRBJ2-4	-	TGCAGTGCGGCCGATTCCATAGCCAAAAACATTCAGTACTTC	CSAADSIAKNIQYF
-	TRBV6-1	TRBJ1-1	TRBD1	TGTGCCAGCAGTCAAGGACAGGGCACTGAAGCTTTCTTT	CASSQGQGTEAFF
-	TRBV4-2	TRBJ1-2	-	TGTGCCAGCAGCCAGGGGCTCGGGGGCTATGGCTACACCTTC	CASSQGLGGYGYTF
-	TRBV28	TRBJ2-1	-	TGTGCCAGCAGTTTGTCGGTTGAGCAGTTCTTC	CASSLSVEQFF
few	TRBV20-1	TRBJ1-1	-	TGCAGTGCCCCTCCATTGGGCCAGGTCTCGGCTGAAGCTTTCTTT	CSAPPLGQVSAEAFF
many	TRBV29-1	TRBJ2-1	TRBD2	TGCAGCGCCACTAGCGGGGGGGCGAGTGAGCAGTTCTTC	CSATSGGASEQFF
-	TRBV7-3	TRBJ2-5	TRBD1	TGTGCCAGCAGCCCGGCCGGACAGGGAACGACCCAGTACTTC	CASSPAGQGTTQYF
few	TRBV12-3/TRBV12-4	TRBJ2-1	TRBD2	TGTGCCAGCAGTTCAGGACTAGCCAACAATGAGCAGTTCTTC	CASSSGLANNEQFF
few	TRBV20-1	TRBJ2-2	-	TGCAGTGCTAGAGCCCGGGGTTTGGGGGGCCTTACCGGGGAGCTGTTTTTT	CSARARGLGGLTGELFF
-	TRBV7-9	TRBJ2-2	-	TGTGCCCCCGGAGAGCTGGTCACCGGGGAGCTGTTTTTT	CAPGELVTGELFF
-	TRBV12-3/TRBV12-4	TRBJ1-3	TRBD1	TGTGCCAGCAGAAGACAGGGTTTGACAGGAAACACCATATATTTT	CASRRQGLTGNTIYF
-	TRBV12-3/TRBV12-4	TRBJ2-3	TRBD2	TGTGCCAGCAGCCGTCTAGCGGGAGGGCCCGCAGATACGCAGTATTTT	CASSRLAGGPADTQYF
-	TRBV11-2	TRBJ2-4	TRBD1	TGTGCCAGCAGCTACGCAGGGGGCAGGAACATTCAGTACTTC	CASSYAGGRNIQYF
-	TRBV12-3/TRBV12-4	TRBJ1-1	TRBD1	TGTGCCAGCACTAGGACAGGGGGAAGCACTGAAGCTTTCTTT	CASTRTGGSTEAFF
few	TRBV25-1	TRBJ2-7	-	TGTGCCAGCAGTGCGCTTAAGGGGGGCTACGAGCAGTACTTC	CASSALKGGYEQYF
-	TRBV7-9	TRBJ2-1	-	TGTGCCAGCAGCTCCAATTTACGGCCCAATGAGCAGTTCTTC	CASSSNLRPNEQFF
-	TRBV5-5	TRBJ2-6	-	TGTGCCAGCAGCTTGGAGTCGGGACTTCGCTCTGGGGCCAACGTCCTGACTTTC	CASSLESGLRSGANVLTF
few	TRBV3-1	TRBJ2-5	-	TGTGCCAGCAGCCCCTTTGGGGGGACGACCCAGTACTTC	CASSPFGGTTQYF
few	TRBV6-5	TRBJ1-1	-	TGTGCCAGCAGGCCCGGAGGCGAAAACACTGAAGCTTTCTTT	CASRPGGENTEAFF